A single sample gave rise to the 10 T cell receptor beta chains below, sequenced in a study of blood T cell repertoires in COVID-19. Data came from immunoSEQ multiplex PCR; TCRdb stores just in-frame clones and leaves some out. The data show 120,000 to 150,000 clones, 75% to 85% seen once. The source material was peripheral blood. The source is a woman between 50 and 59 years old with acute or convalescent COVID-19.

The V and J genes are TRBV27 and TRBJ1-4, with 8 bases identical to TRBD1. The germline gives CDR1 MNHEY, CDR2 SMNVEV (reference sequence). The CDR3 spans 15 residues. V lost 5 bases and J lost 5; bases outside the gene matches: 7. CDR3 in amino acids: CASSPRQGRNEKLFF. The DNA for the CDR3 is TGTGCCAGCAGTCCACGACAGGGGAGAAATGAAAAACTGTTTTTT.

The gene calls are TRBV9 and TRBJ1-2; D gene unclear. V shed 3 bases and J shed 5 bases, with 8 bases lying between them. Germline CDR1 SGDLS, CDR2 YYNGEE. CDR3 length equals 12 residues. The CDR3 loop reads CASSADGYGYTF. The CDR3 DNA is TGTGCCAGCAGCGCAGACGGGTATGGCTACACCTTC.

The CDR3 DNA reads TGTGCCAGCAGCCCCGACCCGGGGGAAAGGAGGACTGAAGCTTTCTTT. This gives the protein CASSPDPGERRTEAFF. This chain links TRBV9 with TRBJ1-1; possible D gene TRBD1, 5 bases. Between the trimmed V and J ends, which lost 4 bases and 5 bases, there was a span of 21 bases. Germline CDR1 SGDLS, CDR2 YYNGEE. The CDR3 loop spans 16 amino acids.

Only a few counts were recorded for this clone. The chain is built from TRBV6-6 and TRBJ1-4; D gene uncertain. The V gene's germline CDR1 is MNHNY and CDR2 SVGAGI (reference sequence). Trimming took off 2 bases at V and 11 bases at J, with 9 bases between the two ends. CDR3 size: 12 residues. The CDR3 DNA is TGTGCCAGCAGTTACCGGGTCCCTAAACTGTTTTTT. Translating gives CASSYRVPKLFF.

The rearrangement links TRBV27 to TRBJ1-4; no firm D call. Per the germline V gene, CDR1 is MNHEY and CDR2 is SMNVEV (reference sequence). The CDR3 consists of 16 residues. V was trimmed by 5 bases and J by 0 bases, leaving 13 bases between them. In nucleotides, the CDR3 is TGTGCCAGCAGTATACTCCCCCCTTCAACTAATGAAAAACTGTTTTTT. It yields the protein CASSILPPSTNEKLFF.

The rearrangement links TRBV7-2 to TRBJ2-2, with TRBD2 matching over 15 bases. V lost 5 bases to trimming and J lost 3 bases; unmatched junction nucleotides: 7. Germline lookup yields CDR1 SGHTA and CDR2 FQGNSA. CDR3 length: 18 residues. The CDR3 nucleotides read TGTGCCAGCAGCCTTGGACTAGCGGGGGGGACGGACACCGGGGAGCTGTTTTTT. Translation gives CASSLGLAGGTDTGELFF.

V is TRBV6-5 and J is TRBJ2-5, with 9 bases matching TRBD1. V was clipped by 5 bases and J by 5 bases; unmatched bases: 6. The CDR3 spans 14 residues. From germline, CDR1 is MNHEY and CDR2 SVGAGI. The chain's CDR3 is CASSTGTGKETQYF. Written as DNA, the CDR3 is TGTGCCAGCAGTACTGGGACAGGGAAGGAGACCCAGTACTTC.

The J gene is TRBJ1-5, the V gene TRBV6-5; D is unresolved. The CDR3 covers 13 residues. Between the trimmed V and J ends, which lost 6 bases and 0 bases, there was a span of 6 bases. CDR1 and CDR2 (germline): MNHEY, SVGAGI. The DNA for the CDR3 is TGTGCCAGCAGAACAGCTAGCAATCAGCCCCAGCATTTT. This translates into CASRTASNQPQHF.

This chain uses TRBV3-1 (or the pseudogene TRBV3-2) with TRBJ1-6; 7 bases line up with TRBD1. This CDR3 spans 14 amino acids. CDR1 LGHDT and CDR2 YNNKEL come from the germline V gene (reference sequence). V shed 5 bases and J 7 bases; nucleotides not matched to a gene: 5. CDR3 coding DNA: TGTGCCAGCAGCTTTCCGACAGGGAATTCACCCCTCCACTTT. This sequence encodes CASSFPTGNSPLHF.

The chain couples TRBV6-2 or TRBV6-3 to TRBJ2-2; D gene unclear. The V and J ends lost 4 bases and 0 bases respectively, with 9 bases between them. This CDR3 region has 15 residues. The germline V gene encodes CDR1 MNHEY and CDR2 SVGEGT. DNA for the CDR3: TGTGCCAGCAGTTTATTACACACGAACACCGGGGAGCTGTTTTTT. It yields the protein CASSLLHTNTGELFF.